The sequence of this T cell receptor (beta chain) was determined in a study of T cells expressing NK-cell markers. Study-wide results and caveats: These clonotypes, the leaders elsewhere, also led the CD3+CD56-NKG2C+ fraction in several donors. Dominant NKG2C+ clonotypes made up about 1.0-7.0% of CD8+ T cells in over five donors. It was still unclear whether expanded NKG2C+ T cell clones were HCMV specific.

TCRdb reanalyzed the 5' RACE reads, giving one entry per CDR3 protein sequence and no DNA. The listing contains around 140,000 distinct CDR3 sequences. This CDR3 region has 16 residues. Germline V gives CDR1 SGHRS, CDR2 YFSETQ. Turning to this clonotype: The target antigen is unknown.

The chain joins TRBV5-1 to TRBJ2-3; absent DNA, TCRdb's TRBD2 call cannot be checked. The receptor was isolated from a man younger than 35 in good health. Sequenced material: blood T cells: a sorted CD56 or NKG2C T cell subset, CD4+ or CD8+ T cells, or bulk PBMC T cells (not recorded which). CDR3 loop: CASSLALAGVRDTQYF.